This is a list of T cell receptor beta chains from one sample in a study of T cells expressing NK-cell markers. Reanalyzing the 5' RACE reads, TCRdb keeps one entry per CDR3 protein, without DNA. Its table lists about 390,000 distinct CDR3 sequences. Material: blood T cells: a sorted CD56 or NKG2C T cell subset, CD4+ or CD8+ T cells, or bulk PBMC T cells (not recorded which). All receptors derive from a woman in her forties or fifties in good health. CDR3s include the opening cysteine and the closing phenylalanine or tryptophan.

V gene	J gene	CDR3 protein
TRBV6-6	TRBJ2-1	CASSYFDSDYNEQFF
TRBV4-1	TRBJ1-1	CASSQSQGWPEAFF
TRBV3-1	TRBJ2-7	CASSLQRVAYEQYF
TRBV10-3	TRBJ2-5	CAIRSLAGGETQYF
TRBV20-1	TRBJ2-7	CSAQKLAGGYEQYF
TRBV5-1	TRBJ1-1	CASGPGGGNTEAFF
TRBV7-9	TRBJ2-1	CASSLGAAMSSYNEQFF
TRBV5-1	TRBJ2-3	CASSPGLAGSTDTQYF
TRBV5-6	TRBJ2-1	CASSPRTSGRDEQFF
TRBV29-1	TRBJ1-1	CSVEPKGTPHTEAFF
TRBV7-9	TRBJ2-1	CASSPLAASSNEQFF
TRBV3-1	TRBJ1-3	CASSSTRNSGNTIYF
TRBV7-3	TRBJ2-2	CASSSRTGGNTGELFF
TRBV4-1	TRBJ2-5	CASSLHGLVGETQYF
TRBV11-2	TRBJ2-1	CASSKSSYNEQFF
TRBV18	TRBJ2-1	CASSPPGFSYNEQFF
TRBV20-1	TRBJ2-5	CSAREPAGGPGLETQYF
TRBV12-3/TRBV12-4	TRBJ2-2	CASSLKTSGNYGELFF
TRBV5-1	TRBJ2-2	CASSETDRGQDGELFF
TRBV5-5	TRBJ2-1	CASSLSPGGGFTNEQFF
TRBV18	TRBJ2-1	CASSPPARAYEQFF
TRBV29-1	TRBJ1-5	CSVREANYQPQHF
TRBV5-1	TRBJ2-2	CASSLAGGTNGELFF
TRBV10-3	TRBJ2-7	CAISDRGVYEQYF
TRBV4-1	TRBJ2-2	CASSPPTGGVGELFF
TRBV15	TRBJ2-7	CATSRAGASYEQYF
TRBV6-1	TRBJ2-7	CASSLSRQADAYEQYF
TRBV6-5	TRBJ2-4	CASSPSLTDIQYF
TRBV12-3/TRBV12-4	TRBJ2-5	CASSIREETQYF
TRBV5-1	TRBJ1-1	CASSYRQGLMNTEAFF